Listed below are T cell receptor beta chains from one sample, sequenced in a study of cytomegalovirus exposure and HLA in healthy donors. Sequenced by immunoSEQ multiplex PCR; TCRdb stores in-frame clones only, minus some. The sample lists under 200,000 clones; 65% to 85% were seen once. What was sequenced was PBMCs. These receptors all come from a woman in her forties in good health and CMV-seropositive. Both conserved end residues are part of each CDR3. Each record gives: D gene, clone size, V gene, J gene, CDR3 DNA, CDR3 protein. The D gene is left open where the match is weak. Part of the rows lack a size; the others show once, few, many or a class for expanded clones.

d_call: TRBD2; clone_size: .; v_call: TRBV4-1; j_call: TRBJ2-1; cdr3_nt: TGCGCCAGCAGCCAAGACCCCGGGACTAGCGGGAGCTACAATGAGCAGTTCTTC; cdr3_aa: CASSQDPGTSGSYNEQFF
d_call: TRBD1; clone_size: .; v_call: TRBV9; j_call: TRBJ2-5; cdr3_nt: TGTGCCAGCAGCGTCGACGCAGGGGCCAGGGGGGAGACCCAGTACTTC; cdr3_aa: CASSVDAGARGETQYF
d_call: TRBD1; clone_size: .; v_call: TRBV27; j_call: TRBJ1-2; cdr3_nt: TGTGCCAGCAGTTTACACCGGACAGGGGAATCCTATGGCTACACCTTC; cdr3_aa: CASSLHRTGESYGYTF
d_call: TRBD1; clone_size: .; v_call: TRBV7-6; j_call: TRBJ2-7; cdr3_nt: TGTGCCAGCAGCTTAGGAGGGGGACAGGGGGCGGACGAGCAGTACTTC; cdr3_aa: CASSLGGGQGADEQYF
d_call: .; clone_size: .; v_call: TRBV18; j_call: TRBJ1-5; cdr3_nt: TGTGCCAGCTCGGCCAACAGGGACGGTCAGCCCCAGCATTTT; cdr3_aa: CASSANRDGQPQHF
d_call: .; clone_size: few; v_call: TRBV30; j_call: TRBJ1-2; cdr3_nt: TGTGCCTGGAGCGCAGGGAGGGGGATCTATGGCTACACCTTC; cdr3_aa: CAWSAGRGIYGYTF
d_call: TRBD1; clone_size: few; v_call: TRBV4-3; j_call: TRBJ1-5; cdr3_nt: TGCGCCACCACAGGACAGGGCAGCAATCAGCCCCAGCATTTT; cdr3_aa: CATTGQGSNQPQHF
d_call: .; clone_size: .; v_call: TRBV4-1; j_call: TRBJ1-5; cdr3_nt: TGCGCCAGCAGCCAAGGTCGGGGTCCCATCCCCAATCAGCCCCAGCATTTT; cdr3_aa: CASSQGRGPIPNQPQHF
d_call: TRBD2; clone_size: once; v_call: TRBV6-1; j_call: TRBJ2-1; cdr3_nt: TGTGCCAGCAGTGGAAGGGAATTTAACGGGGGGGAGCAGTTCTTC; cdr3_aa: CASSGREFNGGEQFF
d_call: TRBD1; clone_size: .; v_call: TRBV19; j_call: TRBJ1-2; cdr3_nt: TGTGCCAGTAGTAGCCCACAGGGGTTTAGGGATGGCTACACCTTC; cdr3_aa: CASSSPQGFRDGYTF
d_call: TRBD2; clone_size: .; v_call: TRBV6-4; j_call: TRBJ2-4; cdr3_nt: TGTGCCAGCAGTCCTAGCGGGAGGGGAGACATTCAGTACTTC; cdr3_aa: CASSPSGRGDIQYF
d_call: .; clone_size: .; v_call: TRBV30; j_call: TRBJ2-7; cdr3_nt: TGTGCCTGGGGTCGGCAGGGCAACCACGAGCAGTACTTC; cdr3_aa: CAWGRQGNHEQYF
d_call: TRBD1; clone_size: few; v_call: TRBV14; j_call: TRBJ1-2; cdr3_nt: TGTGCCAGCAGCCAAGATCGAGACAGGGAGAATGGCTACACCTTC; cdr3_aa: CASSQDRDRENGYTF
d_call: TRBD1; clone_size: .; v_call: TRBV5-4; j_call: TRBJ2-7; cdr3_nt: TGTGCCAGCAGCACCGGGACAGGGGGTTCCTCCTACGAGCAGTACTTC; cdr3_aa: CASSTGTGGSSYEQYF
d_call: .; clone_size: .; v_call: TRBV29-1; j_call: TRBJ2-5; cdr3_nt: TGCAGCGCTCTTCTGGGGGCTGGGGAGACCCAGTACTTC; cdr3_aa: CSALLGAGETQYF
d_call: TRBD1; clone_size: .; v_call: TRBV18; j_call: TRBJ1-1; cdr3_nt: TGTGCCAGCTCACCCCGGACAGGGAGGAACACTGAAGCTTTCTTT; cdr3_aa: CASSPRTGRNTEAFF
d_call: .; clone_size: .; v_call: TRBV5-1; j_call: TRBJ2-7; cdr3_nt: TGCGCCAGCAGCGCAGGATTCTTATCCTACGAGCAGTACTTC; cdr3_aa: CASSAGFLSYEQYF
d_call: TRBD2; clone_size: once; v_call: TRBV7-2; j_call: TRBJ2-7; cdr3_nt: TGTGCCAGCAGCTTTAGCGGGGGGTCGGACGAGCAGTACTTC; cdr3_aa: CASSFSGGSDEQYF
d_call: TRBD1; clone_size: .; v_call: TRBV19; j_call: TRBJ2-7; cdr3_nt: TGTGCCAGTAGTATTCAGGGGGCGGGTGAGCAGTACTTC; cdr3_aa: CASSIQGAGEQYF
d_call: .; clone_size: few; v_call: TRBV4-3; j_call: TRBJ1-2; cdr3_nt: TGCGCCAGCAGCCAAGAGGTTCTGGTCACCAGCTATGGCTACACCTTC; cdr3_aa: CASSQEVLVTSYGYTF
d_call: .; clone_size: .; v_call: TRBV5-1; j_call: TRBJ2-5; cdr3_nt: TGCGCCAGCAGCTTGTCGGAAGAGACCCAGTACTTC; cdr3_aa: CASSLSEETQYF
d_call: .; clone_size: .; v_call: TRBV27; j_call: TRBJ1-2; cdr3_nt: TGTGCCAGCAGTCCCTACGACAGTAACTATGGCTACACCTTC; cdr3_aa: CASSPYDSNYGYTF
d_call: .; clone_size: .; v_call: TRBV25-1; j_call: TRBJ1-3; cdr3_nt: TGTGCCAGCAGTCCCGAGGGCCTCTCTGGAAACACCATATATTTT; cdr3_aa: CASSPEGLSGNTIYF
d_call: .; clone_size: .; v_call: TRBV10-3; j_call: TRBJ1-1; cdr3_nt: TGTGCCATCAGTGAGTCCAGGGAGGGCACTGAAGCTTTCTTT; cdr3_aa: CAISESREGTEAFF
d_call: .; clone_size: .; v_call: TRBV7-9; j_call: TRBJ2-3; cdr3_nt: TGTGCCAGCAGCTTAGGAGGACAAGGCACAGATACGCAGTATTTT; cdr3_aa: CASSLGGQGTDTQYF
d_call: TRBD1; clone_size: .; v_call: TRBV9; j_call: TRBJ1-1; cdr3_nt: TGTGCCAGCAGCCCACGGGACAGCAAGAACACTGAAGCTTTCTTT; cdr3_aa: CASSPRDSKNTEAFF
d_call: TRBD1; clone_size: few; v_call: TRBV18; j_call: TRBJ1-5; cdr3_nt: TGTGCCAGCTCTGACAGGGTTCAGCCCCAGCATTTT; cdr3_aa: CASSDRVQPQHF
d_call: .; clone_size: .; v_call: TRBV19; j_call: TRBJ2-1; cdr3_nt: TGTGCCAGTAGTATAACCGGGAGCTCCTACAATGAGCAGTTCTTC; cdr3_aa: CASSITGSSYNEQFF
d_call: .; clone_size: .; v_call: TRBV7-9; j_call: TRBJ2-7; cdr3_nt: TGTTCCAGCAGCTTATACCTGGGGCAGGCAGAGCAGTACTTC; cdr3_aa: CSSSLYLGQAEQYF
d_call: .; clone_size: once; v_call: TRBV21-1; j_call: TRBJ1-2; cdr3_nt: TGTGCCAGCAGCAAAGGGGGCAGCAACTATGGCTACACCTTC; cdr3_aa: CASSKGGSNYGYTF
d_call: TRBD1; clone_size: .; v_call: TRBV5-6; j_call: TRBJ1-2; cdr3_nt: TGTGCCAGCAGCTCAGTGGTATGGGACAGGGATGACTACACCTTC; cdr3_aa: CASSSVVWDRDDYTF
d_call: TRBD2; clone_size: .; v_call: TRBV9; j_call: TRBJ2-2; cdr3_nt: TGTGCCAGCAGCGTGGGACCGAGCGGGAGGAACGCCGGGGAGCTGTTTTTT; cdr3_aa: CASSVGPSGRNAGELFF
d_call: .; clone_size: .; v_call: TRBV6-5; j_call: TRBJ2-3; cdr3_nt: TGTGCTAGCAGTTGCCCTGCAGCAGATACGCAGTATTTT; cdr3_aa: CASSCPAADTQYF
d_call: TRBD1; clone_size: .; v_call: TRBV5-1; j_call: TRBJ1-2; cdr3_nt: TGCGCCAGCAGCTCAGTACTAAGACAGGGTCATGGCTACACCTTC; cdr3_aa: CASSSVLRQGHGYTF
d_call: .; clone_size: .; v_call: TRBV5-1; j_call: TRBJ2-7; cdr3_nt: TGCGCCAGCAGCTTTCAGGGGCCCTACGAGCAGTACTTC; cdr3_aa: CASSFQGPYEQYF
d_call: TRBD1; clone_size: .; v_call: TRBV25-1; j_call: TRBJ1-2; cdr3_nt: TGTGCCAGCAGCGGGACAGCTAACTATGGCTACACCTTC; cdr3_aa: CASSGTANYGYTF
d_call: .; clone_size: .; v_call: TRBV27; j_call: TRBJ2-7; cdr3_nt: TGTGCCAGCAGTCGGGGGGGACAGCTTTTCTACGAGCAGTACTTC; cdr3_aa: CASSRGGQLFYEQYF
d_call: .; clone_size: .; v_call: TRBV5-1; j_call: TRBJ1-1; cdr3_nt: TGCGCCAGCAGCTTTTGGAGCCGTGGTAGGGGCAACACTGAAGCTTTCTTT; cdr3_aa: CASSFWSRGRGNTEAFF
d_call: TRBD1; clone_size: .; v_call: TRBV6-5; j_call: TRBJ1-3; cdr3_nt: TGTGCCAGCAGCAGACAGGGGACTACTGGAAACACCATATATTTT; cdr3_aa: CASSRQGTTGNTIYF
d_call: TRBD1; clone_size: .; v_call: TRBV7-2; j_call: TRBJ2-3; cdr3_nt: TGTGCCAGCAGCCCCCGATGGGACAGCTACACAGATACGCAGTATTTT; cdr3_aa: CASSPRWDSYTDTQYF